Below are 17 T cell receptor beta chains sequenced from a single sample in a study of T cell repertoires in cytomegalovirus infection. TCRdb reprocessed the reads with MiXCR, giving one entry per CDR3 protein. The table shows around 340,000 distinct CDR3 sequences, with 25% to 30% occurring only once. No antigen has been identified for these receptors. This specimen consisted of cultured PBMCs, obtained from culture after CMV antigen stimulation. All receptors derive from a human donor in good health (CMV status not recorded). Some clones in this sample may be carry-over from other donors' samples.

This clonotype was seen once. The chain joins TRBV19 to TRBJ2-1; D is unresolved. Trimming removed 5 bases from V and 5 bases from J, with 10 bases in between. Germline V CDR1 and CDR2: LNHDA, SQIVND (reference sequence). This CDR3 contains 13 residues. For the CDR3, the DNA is TGTGCCAGTAGTCCGTCAAGAAACAATGAGCAGTTCTTC. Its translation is CASSPSRNNEQFF.

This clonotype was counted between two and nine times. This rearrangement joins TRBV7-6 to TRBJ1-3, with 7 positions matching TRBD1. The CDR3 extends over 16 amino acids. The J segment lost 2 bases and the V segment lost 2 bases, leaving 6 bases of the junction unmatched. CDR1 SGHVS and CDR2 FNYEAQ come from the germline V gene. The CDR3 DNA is TGTGCCAGCAGCTTAAGCCAGGGGGGAGCTGGAAACACCATATATTTT. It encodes CASSLSQGGAGNTIYF.

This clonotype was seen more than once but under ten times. CDR3 amino acids: CASSRPGQGMAEAFF. The CDR3 DNA reads TGTGCCAGCAGTCGACCGGGACAGGGGATGGCTGAAGCTTTCTTT. The genes are TRBV6-1 and TRBJ1-1; 10 bases are shared with TRBD1. The CDR3 loop spans 15 amino acids. V lost 5 bases and J lost 6; bases outside the gene matches: 9. Germline CDR1 is MNHNS and CDR2 is SASEGT.

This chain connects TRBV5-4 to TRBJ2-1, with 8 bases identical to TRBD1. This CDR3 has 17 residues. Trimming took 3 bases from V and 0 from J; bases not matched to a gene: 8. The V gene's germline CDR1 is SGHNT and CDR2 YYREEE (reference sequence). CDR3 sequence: CASSSDRGGSSYNEQFF. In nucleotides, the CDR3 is TGTGCCAGCAGCTCAGACAGGGGAGGTAGCTCCTACAATGAGCAGTTCTTC.

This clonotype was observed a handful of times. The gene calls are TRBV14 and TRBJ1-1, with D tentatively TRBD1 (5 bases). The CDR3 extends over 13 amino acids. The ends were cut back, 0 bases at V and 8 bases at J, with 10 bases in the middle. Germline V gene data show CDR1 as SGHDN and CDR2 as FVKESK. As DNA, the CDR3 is TGTGCCAGCAGCCAAGAAATCGGGGGAGAAGCTTTCTTT. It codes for CASSQEIGGEAFF. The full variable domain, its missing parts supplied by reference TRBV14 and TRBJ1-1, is EAGVTQFPSHSVIEKGQTVTLRCDPISGHDNLYWYRRVMGKEIKFLLHFVKESKQDESGMPNNRFLAERTGGTYSTLKVQPAELEDSGVYFCASSQEIGGEAFFGQGTRLTVV.

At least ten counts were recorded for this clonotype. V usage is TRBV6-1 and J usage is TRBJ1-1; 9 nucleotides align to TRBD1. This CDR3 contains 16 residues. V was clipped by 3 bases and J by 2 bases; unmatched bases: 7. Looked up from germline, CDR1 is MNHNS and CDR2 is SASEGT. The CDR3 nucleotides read TGTGCCAGCAGTGACACAGGGGGCTACCTAAACACTGAAGCTTTCTTT. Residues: CASSDTGGYLNTEAFF.

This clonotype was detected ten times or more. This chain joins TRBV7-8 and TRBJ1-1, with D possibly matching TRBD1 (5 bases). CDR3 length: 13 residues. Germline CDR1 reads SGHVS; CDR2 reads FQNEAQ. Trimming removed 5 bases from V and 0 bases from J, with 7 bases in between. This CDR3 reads CASSATVNTEAFF. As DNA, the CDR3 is TGTGCCAGCAGCGCGACAGTGAACACTGAAGCTTTCTTT.

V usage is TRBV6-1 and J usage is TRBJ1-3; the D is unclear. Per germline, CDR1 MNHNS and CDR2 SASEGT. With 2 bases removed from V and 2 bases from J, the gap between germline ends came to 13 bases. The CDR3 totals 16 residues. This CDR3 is CASSESQWSTGNTIYF. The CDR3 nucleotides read TGTGCCAGCAGTGAATCTCAGTGGTCTACTGGAAACACCATATATTTT.

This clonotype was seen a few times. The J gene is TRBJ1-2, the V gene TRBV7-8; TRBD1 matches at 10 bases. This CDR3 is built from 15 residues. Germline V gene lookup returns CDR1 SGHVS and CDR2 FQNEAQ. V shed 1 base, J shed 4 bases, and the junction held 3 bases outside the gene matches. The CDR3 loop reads CASSLGTGGVYGYTF. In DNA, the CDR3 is TGTGCCAGCAGCTTAGGGACAGGGGGAGTCTATGGCTACACCTTC.

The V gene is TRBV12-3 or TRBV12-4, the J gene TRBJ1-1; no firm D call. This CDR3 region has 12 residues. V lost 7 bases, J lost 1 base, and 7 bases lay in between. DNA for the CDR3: TGTGCCAGCAAATCGGAGAACACTGAAGCTTTCTTT. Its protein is CASKSENTEAFF.

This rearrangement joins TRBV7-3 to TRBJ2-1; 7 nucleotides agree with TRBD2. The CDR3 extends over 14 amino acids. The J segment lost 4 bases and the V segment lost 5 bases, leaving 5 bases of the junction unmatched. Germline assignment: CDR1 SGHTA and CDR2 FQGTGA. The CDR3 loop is CASSPGRGYNEQFF. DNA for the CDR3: TGTGCCAGCAGCCCCGGGCGGGGGTACAATGAGCAGTTCTTC.

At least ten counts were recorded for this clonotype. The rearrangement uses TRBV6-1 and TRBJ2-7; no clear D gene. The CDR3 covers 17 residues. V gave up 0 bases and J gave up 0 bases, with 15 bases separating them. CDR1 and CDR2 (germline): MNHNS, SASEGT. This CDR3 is CASSEATGWMGSYEQYF. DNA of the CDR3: TGTGCCAGCAGTGAAGCTACCGGATGGATGGGCTCCTACGAGCAGTACTTC.

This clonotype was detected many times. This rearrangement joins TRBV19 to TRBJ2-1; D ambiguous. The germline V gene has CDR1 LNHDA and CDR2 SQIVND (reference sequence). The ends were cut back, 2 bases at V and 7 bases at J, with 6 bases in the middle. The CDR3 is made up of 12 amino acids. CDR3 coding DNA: TGTGCCAGTAGTATAATTGGTAATGAGCAGTTCTTC. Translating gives CASSIIGNEQFF.

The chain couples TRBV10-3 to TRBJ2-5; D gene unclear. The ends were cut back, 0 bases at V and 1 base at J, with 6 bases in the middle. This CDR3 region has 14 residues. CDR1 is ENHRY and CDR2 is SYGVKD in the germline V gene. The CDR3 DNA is TGTGCCATCAGTGAGTCAGACTCCCAAGAGACCCAGTACTTC. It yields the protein CAISESDSQETQYF.

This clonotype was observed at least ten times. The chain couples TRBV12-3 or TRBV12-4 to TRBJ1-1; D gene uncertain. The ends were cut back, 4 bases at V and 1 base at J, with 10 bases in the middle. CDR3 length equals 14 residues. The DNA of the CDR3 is TGTGCCAGCAGTTCACCGACAACGAACACTGAAGCTTTCTTT. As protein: CASSSPTTNTEAFF.

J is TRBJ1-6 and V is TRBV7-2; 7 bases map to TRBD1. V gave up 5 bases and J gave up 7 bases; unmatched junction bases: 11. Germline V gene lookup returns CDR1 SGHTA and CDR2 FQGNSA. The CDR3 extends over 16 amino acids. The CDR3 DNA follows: TGTGCCAGCAGCGTACAGGGGATGGGTGGGAATTCACCCCTCCACTTT. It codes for CASSVQGMGGNSPLHF. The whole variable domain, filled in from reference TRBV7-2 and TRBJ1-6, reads GAGVSQSPSNKVTEKGKDVELRCDPISGHTALYWYRQSLGQGLEFLIYFQGNSAPDKSGLPSDRFSAERTGGSVSTLTIQRTQQEDSAVYLCASSVQGMGGNSPLHFGNGTRLTVT.

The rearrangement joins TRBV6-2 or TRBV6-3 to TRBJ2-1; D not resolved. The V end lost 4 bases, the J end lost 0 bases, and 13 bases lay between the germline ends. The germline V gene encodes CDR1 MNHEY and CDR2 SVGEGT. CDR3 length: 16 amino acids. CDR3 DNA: TGTGCCAGCAGTTCCCGGACCCCAGGCTCCTACAATGAGCAGTTCTTC. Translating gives CASSSRTPGSYNEQFF.